A single sample gave rise to the 25 T cell receptor beta chains below, sequenced in a study of blood T cell repertoires in COVID-19. The data were produced by immunoSEQ multiplex PCR, yet TCRdb's version contains in-frame clones alone and is incomplete. The table has about 250,000 clones, about 80% seen once. The sample comprised PBMCs or T cells enriched from blood (not recorded which). These receptor sequences come from a woman in her thirties or forties who had been exposed to COVID-19.

In this sample, this clone turned up many times. The J gene is TRBJ2-5, the V gene TRBV28; no reliable D call. The V end lost 2 bases, the J end lost 4 bases, and 11 bases lay between the germline ends. This CDR3 is 14 amino acids long. The germline V gene has CDR1 MDHEN and CDR2 SYDVKM. CDR3 region: CASSLRLVRETQYF. CDR3 coding DNA: TGTGCCAGCAGTTTACGGCTAGTCCGAGAGACCCAGTACTTC.

The V and J genes are TRBV2 and TRBJ2-5; 11 positions match TRBD1. The V gene end was trimmed by 7 bases and the J gene end by 5 bases; junction bases not matched to a gene: 12. CDR1 is SNHLY and CDR2 is FYNNEI in the germline V gene. CDR3 size: 16 residues. CDR3 nucleotides: TGTGCCAGCACCAAAACGGGGACAGGGGGTTTGGAGACCCAGTACTTC. It translates to CASTKTGTGGLETQYF.

This sequence joins TRBV5-1 and TRBJ1-5; D is perhaps TRBD1 (5 bases). Looked up from germline, CDR1 is SGHRS and CDR2 is YFSETQ. V was shortened by 2 bases and J by 5 bases, with 11 bases between the two germline ends. CDR3 length: 14 amino acids. The CDR3 nucleotides are TGCGCCAGCAGCTTAACAGGTTTGGATCAGCCCCAGCATTTT. It codes for CASSLTGLDQPQHF.

This chain connects TRBV6-2 or TRBV6-3 to TRBJ1-1; no clear D. CDR1 and CDR2 from the germline V gene are MNHEY and SVGEGT. V was cut by 4 bases and J by 4 bases, with 10 bases left in between. The CDR3 extends over 13 amino acids. Here the CDR3 DNA reads TGTGCCAGCAGTTCCTCTCTAGTCACTGAAGCTTTCTTT. It translates to CASSSSLVTEAFF.

The CDR3 nucleotides read TGTGCCAGTAGTAAGAGGGCGCGGGCAACTAATGAAAAACTGTTTTTT. Translation gives CASSKRARATNEKLFF. This chain connects TRBV19 to TRBJ1-4, with D unresolved. Trimming shortened V by 4 bases and J by 0 bases, and 12 bases separated the two germline ends. The CDR3 has 16 residues. Germline CDR1 is LNHDA and CDR2 is SQIVND (reference sequence).

This clone has only a few counts. The chain employs TRBV18 and TRBJ2-2; a possible D gene is TRBD2 (5 bases). Trimming took 3 bases from V and 4 from J, leaving 9 bases between them. Germline CDR1 KGHSH, CDR2 LQKENI. The CDR3 is made up of 14 amino acids. For the CDR3, the DNA is TGTGCCAGCTCACCTAAAACTAGCACCGGGGAGCTGTTTTTT. Its protein product is CASSPKTSTGELFF.

The rearrangement uses TRBV7-3 and TRBJ2-5, with 9 nucleotides matching TRBD2. Germline loops: CDR1 SGHTA, CDR2 FQGTGA. J lost 11 bases, V lost 5 bases, and 9 bases had no gene match. The CDR3 extends over 13 amino acids. The CDR3 DNA follows: TGTGCCAGCAGCGGGGATAGCGGGGGCTCTCAGTACTTC. Its protein is CASSGDSGGSQYF. The entire variable domain, with the rest obtained from reference TRBV7-3 and TRBJ2-5, is as follows: GAGVSQTPSNKVTEKGKYVELRCDPISGHTALYWYRQSLGQGPEFLIYFQGTGAADDSGLPNDRFFAVRPEGSVSTLKIQRTERGDSAVYLCASSGDSGGSQYFGPGTRLLVL.

This clone was counted between two and nine times. The gene calls are TRBV28 and TRBJ1-5, with D possibly TRBD1 on 6 matching bases. The V gene's germline CDR1 is MDHEN and CDR2 SYDVKM. The CDR3 contains 15 residues. Trimming took 4 bases from V and 2 from J, leaving 12 bases between them. CDR3 DNA: TGTGCCAGCAGTTCCCCGACAGGCCGCAATCAGCCCCAGCATTTT. As protein: CASSSPTGRNQPQHF.

The chain links TRBV9 to TRBJ2-6, with 8 bases aligning to TRBD2. CDR3 size: 17 residues. Trimming took 0 bases from V and 2 from J; bases not matched to a gene: 4. Germline V lookup: CDR1 SGDLS, CDR2 YYNGEE. The CDR3 here is CASSVVGGGTGANVLTF. DNA for the CDR3: TGTGCCAGCAGCGTAGTCGGGGGGGGCACTGGGGCCAACGTCCTGACTTTC.

The rearrangement uses TRBV7-6 and TRBJ2-3, with 11 bases that match TRBD2. The germline V gene has CDR1 SGHVS and CDR2 FNYEAQ. V lost 4 bases, J lost 2 bases, and 5 bases stayed unmatched. CDR3 size: 16 residues. In DNA, the CDR3 is TGTGCCAGCAGCTCCTTACTAGCGGGGGTCACAGATACGCAGTATTTT. The encoded protein is CASSSLLAGVTDTQYF.

This clone was observed many times. The germline gene is not matched at one end of the junction; a read error may be the cause. The V call is TRBV7-7, the J call TRBJ2-2; 8 positions match TRBD1. CDR3 length: 15 residues. Germline CDR1 reads SSHAT; CDR2 reads FNYEAQ (reference sequence). CDR3 coding DNA: TGTGCTAGCAGCTTACAGGGGGCGAACACCGGGGAGCTGTTTTTT. Translating gives CASSLQGANTGELFF.

The rearrangement links TRBV10-3 to TRBJ2-5, with 9 bases lining up with TRBD1. Germline trimming cut 6 bases from V and 5 bases from J; bases unmatched to any gene: 4. In germline, CDR1 is ENHRY, CDR2 SYGVKD. There are 13 residues in the CDR3. Written as DNA, the CDR3 is TGTGCCATCAGGGGGACAGGGCCGGAGACCCAGTACTTC. It codes for CAIRGTGPETQYF.

V is TRBV5-1 and J is TRBJ1-1; D gene uncertain. This CDR3 has 15 residues. Germline lookup yields CDR1 SGHRS and CDR2 YFSETQ. V lost 2 bases, J lost 4 bases, and 15 bases lay in between. The CDR3: CASSFSVLSSTEAFF. The CDR3 bases are TGCGCCAGCAGCTTTTCTGTCCTATCGAGCACTGAAGCTTTCTTT.

This chain joins TRBV5-5 and TRBJ1-4, with D uncertain. Trimming shortened V by 4 bases and J by 0 bases, and 10 bases separated the two germline ends. Germline V gene lookup returns CDR1 SGHKS and CDR2 YYEKEE (reference sequence). The CDR3 totals 15 residues. The CDR3 nucleotides read TGTGCCAGCAGCCCAAGAGTTTCAACTAATGAAAAACTGTTTTTT. Amino acid sequence: CASSPRVSTNEKLFF.

The chain couples TRBV9 to TRBJ1-2; 12 bases match TRBD1. The CDR3 runs 17 residues. Germline V gives CDR1 SGDLS, CDR2 YYNGEE. After removal of 5 bases from V and 4 bases from J, the junction contained 12 bases not matched to a gene. The CDR3 bases are TGTGCCAGCAGTCTAGGGGACAGGGGGCCCCCGGTCTATGGCTACACCTTC. This encodes CASSLGDRGPPVYGYTF.

This CDR3 reads CASSLTGLAVQETQYF. The CDR3 coding sequence is TGTGCCAGCAGCTTAACCGGACTAGCGGTTCAAGAGACCCAGTACTTC. The chain is built from TRBV7-6 and TRBJ2-5; 10 bases line up with TRBD2. Germline assignment: CDR1 SGHVS and CDR2 FNYEAQ. J lost 2 bases, V lost 2 bases, and 5 bases had no gene match. CDR3 length equals 16 residues.

The rearrangement links TRBV6-5 to TRBJ1-5; a weak D match, TRBD1 (5 bases). Germline CDR1 is MNHEY and CDR2 is SVGAGI. This CDR3 contains 13 residues. Deletions cut 6 bases from V and 5 bases from J, with 11 bases between. This chain's CDR3 is CASRLTGDQPQHF. CDR3 sequence (DNA): TGTGCCAGCAGACTTACAGGAGATCAGCCCCAGCATTTT.

V and J are TRBV27 and TRBJ2-1; 13 positions agree with TRBD2. V lost 0 bases to trimming and J lost 6 bases; unmatched junction nucleotides: 8. CDR3 length equals 18 residues. Germline CDR1 and CDR2: MNHEY and SMNVEV (reference sequence). The CDR3 coding sequence is TGTGCCAGCAGTTTATCACATCCGGGACTAGCGGGGACCAATGAGCAGTTCTTC. Translated: CASSLSHPGLAGTNEQFF.

The chain employs TRBV15 and TRBJ1-2, with unresolved D. With 8 bases removed from V and 4 bases from J, the gap between germline ends came to 8 bases. The CDR3 totals 11 residues. Germline V CDR1 and CDR2: LNHNV, YYDKDF (reference sequence). The CDR3: CATSAGYGYTF. The DNA for the CDR3 is TGTGCCACCTCGGCAGGCTATGGCTACACCTTC.

This chain uses TRBV5-1 with TRBJ2-1, with a weak D call TRBD2 (5 bases). CDR1 SGHRS and CDR2 YFSETQ come from the germline V gene. This CDR3 has 16 amino acids. Trimming removed 0 bases at V and 0 bases at J, with 10 bases between. CDR3 protein: CASSLARGLSYNEQFF. The DNA of the CDR3 is TGCGCCAGCAGCTTGGCCAGAGGGCTCTCCTACAATGAGCAGTTCTTC.

The rearrangement links TRBV2 to TRBJ2-3, with 15 bases fitting TRBD2. The CDR3 consists of 17 residues. CDR1 and CDR2 (germline): SNHLY, FYNNEI. After removal of 3 bases from V and 3 bases from J, the junction contained 4 bases not matched to a gene. As DNA, the CDR3 is TGTGCCAGCAGTGAGGGGACTAGCGGGGGGCCTACAGATACGCAGTATTTT. It specifies CASSEGTSGGPTDTQYF.

This rearrangement joins TRBV5-1 to TRBJ1-6; no firm D call. CDR3 size: 14 residues. Trimming pared 1 base from V and 9 bases from J, leaving 11 bases between. Germline V CDR1 and CDR2: SGHRS, YFSETQ. The CDR3 here is CASSLRTESSPLHF. In nucleotides, the CDR3 is TGCGCCAGCAGCTTGAGAACTGAAAGTTCACCCCTCCACTTT.

The chain employs TRBV2 and TRBJ1-1; perhaps TRBD1 as D (5 bases). This CDR3 spans 12 amino acids. Germline V CDR1 and CDR2: SNHLY, FYNNEI. With 4 bases removed from V and 5 bases from J, the gap between germline ends came to 8 bases. The CDR3: CASSGTSTEAFF. The CDR3 DNA reads TGTGCCAGCAGTGGGACATCAACTGAAGCTTTCTTT.

This chain uses TRBV28 with TRBJ1-2; D unresolved. Germline assignment: CDR1 MDHEN and CDR2 SYDVKM. The CDR3 sequence is 13 residues long. V was pared by 4 bases and J by 8 bases, with 14 bases between. The CDR3 reads CASSSPGFVGYTF. The CDR3 DNA is TGTGCCAGCAGTTCCCCCGGGTTCGTGGGCTACACCTTC.

The J gene is TRBJ1-6, the V gene TRBV7-9; 11 bases align to TRBD1. This CDR3 contains 16 residues. V lost 5 bases to trimming and J lost 14 bases; unmatched junction nucleotides: 14. CDR1 SEHNR and CDR2 FQNEAQ come from the germline V gene (reference sequence). In DNA form, the CDR3 reads TGTGCCAGCAGCCCACGAGGGGACAGGGGGGCCTTGGCCCTCCACTTT. Its translation is CASSPRGDRGALALHF.